This TCR beta chain appears in the sequencing data of a study of cytomegalovirus exposure and HLA in healthy donors. General observations from the study: Another analysis was done later, and it associated around 15,000 TCR beta sequences with HLA alleles at 0.05 false discovery rate.

The PCR used 60 Vbeta and 13 Jbeta primers. Measured with immunoSEQ multiplex PCR; TCRdb has only the in-frame clones, and not every one. Listed are more than 55,000 clones; 5% falls within the top ten. From germline, CDR1 is SGHTA and CDR2 FQGNSA. The CDR3 consists of 16 residues. The junction had 10 bases not matched to a gene; V was cut back by 5 bases and J by 8 bases. As for this clone: Its antigen remains unidentified.

This sequence originates from a woman in her thirties or forties in good health and CMV-seropositive. The chain couples TRBV7-2 to TRBJ2-1; 12 positions match TRBD2. The specimen was PBMCs. The CDR3 coding sequence is TGTGCCAGCAGCCCTAGCGGGGGGGCTGGTATAGATGAGCAGTTCTTC. This translates into CASSPSGGAGIDEQFF. The entire variable domain, with the rest obtained from reference TRBV7-2 and TRBJ2-1, is as follows: GAGVSQSPSNKVTEKGKDVELRCDPISGHTALYWYRQSLGQGLEFLIYFQGNSAPDKSGLPSDRFSAERTGGSVSTLTIQRTQQEDSAVYLCASSPSGGAGIDEQFFGPGTRLTVL.